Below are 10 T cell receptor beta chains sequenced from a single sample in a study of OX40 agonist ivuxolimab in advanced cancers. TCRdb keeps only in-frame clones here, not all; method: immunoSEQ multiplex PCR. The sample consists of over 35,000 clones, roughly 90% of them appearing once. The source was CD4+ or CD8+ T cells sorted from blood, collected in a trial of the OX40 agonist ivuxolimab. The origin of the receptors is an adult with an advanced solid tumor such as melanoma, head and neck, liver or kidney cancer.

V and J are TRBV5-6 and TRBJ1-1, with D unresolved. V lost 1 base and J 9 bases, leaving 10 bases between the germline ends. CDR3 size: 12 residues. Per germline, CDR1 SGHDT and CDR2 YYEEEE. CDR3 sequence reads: CASSLKVSQAFF. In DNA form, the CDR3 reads TGTGCCAGCAGCTTGAAAGTTTCCCAAGCTTTCTTT.

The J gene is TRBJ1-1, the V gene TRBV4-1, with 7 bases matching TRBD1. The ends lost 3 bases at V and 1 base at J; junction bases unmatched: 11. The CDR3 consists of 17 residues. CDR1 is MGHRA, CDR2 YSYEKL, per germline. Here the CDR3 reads CASSHARQGRTNTEAFF. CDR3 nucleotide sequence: TGCGCCAGCAGCCATGCCCGACAGGGCAGAACGAACACTGAAGCTTTCTTT.

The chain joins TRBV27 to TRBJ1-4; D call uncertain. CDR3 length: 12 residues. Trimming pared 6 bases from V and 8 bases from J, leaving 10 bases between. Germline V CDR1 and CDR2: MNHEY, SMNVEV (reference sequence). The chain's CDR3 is CASRAGGEKLFF. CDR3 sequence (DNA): TGTGCCAGCAGGGCAGGAGGAGAAAAACTGTTTTTT.

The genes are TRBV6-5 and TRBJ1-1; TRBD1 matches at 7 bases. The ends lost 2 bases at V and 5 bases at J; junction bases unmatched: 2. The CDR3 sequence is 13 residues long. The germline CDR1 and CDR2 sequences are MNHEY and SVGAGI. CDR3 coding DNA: TGTGCCAGCAGTTACGGGACAGTAACTGAAGCTTTCTTT. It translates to CASSYGTVTEAFF.

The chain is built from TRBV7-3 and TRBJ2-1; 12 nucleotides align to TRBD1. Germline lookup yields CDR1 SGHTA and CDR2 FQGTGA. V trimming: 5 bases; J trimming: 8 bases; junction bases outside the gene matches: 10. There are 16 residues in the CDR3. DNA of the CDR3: TGTGCCAGCAGCGAAGGCGCGGGACAGGGGGCCTATGAGCAGTTCTTC. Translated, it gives CASSEGAGQGAYEQFF.

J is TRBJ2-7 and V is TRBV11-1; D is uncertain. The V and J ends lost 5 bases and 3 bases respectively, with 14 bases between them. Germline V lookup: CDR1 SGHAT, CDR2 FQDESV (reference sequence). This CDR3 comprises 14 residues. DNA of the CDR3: TGTGCCAGCAGCCTCGTTGGCAGAGACTACGAGCAGTACTTC. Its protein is CASSLVGRDYEQYF.

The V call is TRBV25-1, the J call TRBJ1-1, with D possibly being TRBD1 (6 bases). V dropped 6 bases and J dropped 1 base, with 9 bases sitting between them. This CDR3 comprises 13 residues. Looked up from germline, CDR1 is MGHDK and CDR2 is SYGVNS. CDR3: CASSPQGNTEAFF. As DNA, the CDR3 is TGTGCCAGCAGCCCACAGGGGAACACTGAAGCTTTCTTT.

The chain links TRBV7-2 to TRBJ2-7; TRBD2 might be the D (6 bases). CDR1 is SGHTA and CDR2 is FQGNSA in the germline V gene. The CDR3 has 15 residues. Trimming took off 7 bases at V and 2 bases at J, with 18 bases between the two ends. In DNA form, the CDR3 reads TGTGCCAGCATAGATTACCGCGGGGAGCCCTACGAGCAGTACTTC. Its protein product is CASIDYRGEPYEQYF. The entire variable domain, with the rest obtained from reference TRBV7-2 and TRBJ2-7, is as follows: GAGVSQSPSNKVTEKGKDVELRCDPISGHTALYWYRQSLGQGLEFLIYFQGNSAPDKSGLPSDRFSAERTGGSVSTLTIQRTQQEDSAVYLCASIDYRGEPYEQYFGPGTRLTVT.

The CDR3 sequence: CASSSRQETIYEQYF. CDR3 coding DNA: TGTGCCAGCAGTTCCCGACAGGAGACGATCTACGAGCAGTACTTC. The V gene is TRBV28, the J gene TRBJ2-7; D is perhaps TRBD1 (6 bases). The V end was cut by 4 bases, the J end by 3 bases, with 16 bases between. The CDR3 contains 15 residues. Germline lookup yields CDR1 MDHEN and CDR2 SYDVKM.

The CDR3 nucleotides are TGTGCCACCAGCAGAGATCATCCGGGACTAGCGGACCCCTGGGAGCAGTTCTTC. Its translation: CATSRDHPGLADPWEQFF. The chain recombines TRBV15 with TRBJ2-1; TRBD2 matches at 11 bases. Germline CDR1 is LNHNV and CDR2 is YYDKDF (reference sequence). The junction had 14 bases not matched to a gene; V was cut back by 0 bases and J by 10 bases. The CDR3 extends over 18 amino acids.